What follows is one T cell receptor beta chain and its context. The sample originates from a study of blood T cell repertoires in COVID-19. Whole-study context: Sites in the United States, Italy and Spain provided acute and convalescent COVID-19 samples. PBMCs, B-cell-depleted T cells, or T cells provided the cDNA or gDNA that made up the material.

V trimming: 8 bases; J trimming: 5 bases; junction bases outside the gene matches: 5. The CDR3 has 13 residues. From germline, CDR1 is MDHEN and CDR2 SYDVKM. Clinical histories supplied by participants themselves formed the basis of cohort assignment. Cohort 3 recovery required two negative PCRs, clearance, or symptom resolution. The method was immunoSEQ multiplex PCR; TCRdb's version includes in-frame clones alone and lacks a portion of them. The sample has around 450,000 clones, around 91% seen once. The sequencing sample was made of PBMCs or T cells enriched from blood (not recorded which). The receptor was derived from a man aged 18 to 29 who had recovered from COVID-19. This rearrangement joins TRBV28 to TRBJ2-1, with 8 bases aligning to TRBD1. The CDR3 DNA sequence: TGTGCCAGCCAGGACAGGGTCAACAATGAGCAGTTCTTC. Translated, it gives CASQDRVNNEQFF. Full variable domain (rest looked up from reference TRBV28 and TRBJ2-1): DVKVTQSSRYLVKRTGEKVFLECVQDMDHENMFWYRQDPGLGLRLIYFSYDVKMKEKGDIPEGYSVSREKKERFSLILESASTNQTSMYLCASQDRVNNEQFFGPGTRLTVL.